The entry below describes one TCR beta chain. The CDR3 sequence is 16 residues long. Germline trimming cut 1 base from V and 7 bases from J; bases unmatched to any gene: 11. Germline V gene data show CDR1 as SGHRS and CDR2 as YFSETQ. Profiling relied on immunoSEQ multiplex PCR, and the TCRdb table lists in-frame clones only, not all of them. The table has roughly 23,000 clones, around 90% seen once. The data were obtained in a study of T cell changes during pregnancy in multiple sclerosis. The chain links TRBV5-1 to TRBJ2-1; TRBD1 aligns across 7 bases. The source is a female donor in good health, enrolled as a control in a pregnancy study. The sequencing here drew on CD4+ T cells from peripheral blood mononuclear cells, taken in the second trimester of pregnancy. In DNA, the CDR3 is TGCGCCAGCAGCTTGACTTCGGAGACAGGGTGGAATGAGCAGTTCTTC. Its translation: CASSLTSETGWNEQFF.